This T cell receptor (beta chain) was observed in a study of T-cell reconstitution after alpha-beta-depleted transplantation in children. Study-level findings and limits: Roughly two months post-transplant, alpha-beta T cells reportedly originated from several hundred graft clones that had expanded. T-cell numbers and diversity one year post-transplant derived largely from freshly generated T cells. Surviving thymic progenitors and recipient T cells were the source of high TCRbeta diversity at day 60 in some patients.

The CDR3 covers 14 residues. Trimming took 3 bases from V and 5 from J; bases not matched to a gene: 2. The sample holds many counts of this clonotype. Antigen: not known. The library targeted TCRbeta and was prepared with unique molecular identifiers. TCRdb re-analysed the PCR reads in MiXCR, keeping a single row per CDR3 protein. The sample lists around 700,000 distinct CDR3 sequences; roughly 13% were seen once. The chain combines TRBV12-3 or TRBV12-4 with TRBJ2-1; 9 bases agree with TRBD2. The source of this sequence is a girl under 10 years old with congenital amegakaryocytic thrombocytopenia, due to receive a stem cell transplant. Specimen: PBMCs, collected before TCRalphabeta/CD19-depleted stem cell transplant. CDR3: CASSFLAGHNEQFF. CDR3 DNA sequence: TGTGCCAGCAGTTTTCTAGCGGGACACAATGAGCAGTTCTTC.